The clone carrying this TCR beta chain was seen many times. What it binds is unknown. RNA transcripts were the template for amplifying TCR beta CDR3 regions. First-round RT-PCR with HTBI primers amplified the TCR CDR3 region. TCRdb reanalysed the multiplex PCR reads using MiXCR and keeps one entry per CDR3 protein. The profile shows more than 500,000 distinct CDR3 sequences, about 16% of them singletons. The data belong to a study of T cells in Graves' hyperthyroidism and ophthalmopathy. Study-wide findings and caveats: Stable hyperthyroidism was separated from ophthalmopathy by a model based on 13 V-J features.

This CDR3 has 16 residues. Trimming at V came to 1 base and at J to 7 bases, leaving 9 bases not matched to a gene. Germline CDR1 KGHSH, CDR2 LQKENI. The chain uses TRBV18 and TRBJ1-2, with 10 bases that match TRBD1. The material sequenced was blood. The receptor comes from a woman aged 25-40 years with Graves' ophthalmopathy. The CDR3: CASSPQTGGKPLGYTF. The CDR3 DNA is TGTGCCAGCTCACCACAGACAGGGGGCAAACCACTTGGCTACACCTTC.